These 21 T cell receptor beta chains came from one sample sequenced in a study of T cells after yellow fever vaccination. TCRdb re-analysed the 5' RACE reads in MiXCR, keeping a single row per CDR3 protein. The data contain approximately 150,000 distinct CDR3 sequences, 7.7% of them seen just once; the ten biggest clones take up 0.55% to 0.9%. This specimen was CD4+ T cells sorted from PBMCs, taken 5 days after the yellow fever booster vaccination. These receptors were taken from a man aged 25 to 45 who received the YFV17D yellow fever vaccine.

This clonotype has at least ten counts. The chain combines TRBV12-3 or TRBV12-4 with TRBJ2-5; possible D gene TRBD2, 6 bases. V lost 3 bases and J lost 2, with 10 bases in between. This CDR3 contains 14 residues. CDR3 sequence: CASSFRREQETQYF. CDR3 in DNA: TGTGCCAGCAGTTTCCGACGGGAGCAAGAGACCCAGTACTTC.

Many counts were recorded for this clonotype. The CDR3 region has the DNA TGCAGTGCTAGACTTAGCAATGAGCAGTTCTTC. Amino acids: CSARLSNEQFF. The V gene is TRBV20-1, the J gene TRBJ2-1; D unclear. This CDR3 has 11 amino acids. V gave up 2 bases and J gave up 6 bases, with 5 bases separating them. The germline gives CDR1 DFQATT, CDR2 SNEGSKA (reference sequence).

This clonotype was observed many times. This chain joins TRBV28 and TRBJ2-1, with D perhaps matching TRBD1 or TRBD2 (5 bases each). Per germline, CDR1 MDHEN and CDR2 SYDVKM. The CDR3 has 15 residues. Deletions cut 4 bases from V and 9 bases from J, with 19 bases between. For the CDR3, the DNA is TGTGCCAGCAGTTCCGGGGCCCTCCAACCCGGTGAGCAGTTCTTC. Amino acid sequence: CASSSGALQPGEQFF.

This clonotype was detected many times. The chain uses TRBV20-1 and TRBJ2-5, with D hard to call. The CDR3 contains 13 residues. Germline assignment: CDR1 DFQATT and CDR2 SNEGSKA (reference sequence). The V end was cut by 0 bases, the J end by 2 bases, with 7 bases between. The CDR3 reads CSARDATQETQYF. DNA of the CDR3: TGCAGTGCTAGAGATGCGACTCAAGAGACCCAGTACTTC.

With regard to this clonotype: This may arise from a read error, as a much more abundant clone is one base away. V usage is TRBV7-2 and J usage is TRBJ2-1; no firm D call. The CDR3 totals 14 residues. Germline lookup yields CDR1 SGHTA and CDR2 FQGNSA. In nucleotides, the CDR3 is TGTGCCAGCAGCGCCATGCGGAGCTACAATGAGCAGATCTTC. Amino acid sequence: CASSAMRSYNEQIF.

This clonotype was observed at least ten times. The CDR3 bases are TGCAGCGTTAATACCGGGATGGGCAATGAGCAGTTCTTC. It is translated as CSVNTGMGNEQFF. The chain carries TRBV29-1 and TRBJ2-1; a possible D gene is TRBD2 (5 bases). Trimming stripped 5 bases from V and 6 bases from J, with 14 bases between. CDR3 size: 13 residues. Germline-derived CDR1 and CDR2 are SQVTM and ANQGSEA.

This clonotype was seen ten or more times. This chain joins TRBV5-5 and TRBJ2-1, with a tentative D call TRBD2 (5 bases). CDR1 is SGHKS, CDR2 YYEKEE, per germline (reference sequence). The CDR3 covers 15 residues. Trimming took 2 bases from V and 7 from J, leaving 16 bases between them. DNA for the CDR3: TGTGCCAGCAGCTTTCAAACGGGGTGGGTTAATGAGCAGTTCTTC. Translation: CASSFQTGWVNEQFF.

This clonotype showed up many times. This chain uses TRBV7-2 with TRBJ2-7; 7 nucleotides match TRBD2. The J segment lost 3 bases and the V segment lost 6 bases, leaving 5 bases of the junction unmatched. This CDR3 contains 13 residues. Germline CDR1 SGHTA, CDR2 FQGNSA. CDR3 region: CASSFGGSYEQYF. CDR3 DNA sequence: TGTGCCAGCAGTTTCGGGGGGAGCTACGAGCAGTACTTC.

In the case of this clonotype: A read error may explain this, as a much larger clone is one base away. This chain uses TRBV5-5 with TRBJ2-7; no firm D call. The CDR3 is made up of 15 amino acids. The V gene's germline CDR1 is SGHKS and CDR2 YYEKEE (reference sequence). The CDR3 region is CVSSLMSRSSYEQYF. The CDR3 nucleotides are TGTGTCAGCAGCTTGATGTCCAGGAGCTCCTACGAGCAGTACTTC.

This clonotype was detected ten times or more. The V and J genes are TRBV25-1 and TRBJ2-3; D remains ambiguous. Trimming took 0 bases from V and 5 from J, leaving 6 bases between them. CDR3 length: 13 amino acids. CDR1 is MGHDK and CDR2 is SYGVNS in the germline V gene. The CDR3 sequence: CASSEYKIDTQYF. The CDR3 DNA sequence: TGTGCCAGCAGTGAATATAAGATAGATACGCAGTATTTT. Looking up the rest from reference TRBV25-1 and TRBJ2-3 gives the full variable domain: EADIYQTPRYLVIGTGKKITLECSQTMGHDKMYWYQQDPGMELHLIHYSYGVNSTEKGDLSSESTVSRIRTEHFPLTLESARPSHTSQYLCASSEYKIDTQYFGPGTRLTVL.

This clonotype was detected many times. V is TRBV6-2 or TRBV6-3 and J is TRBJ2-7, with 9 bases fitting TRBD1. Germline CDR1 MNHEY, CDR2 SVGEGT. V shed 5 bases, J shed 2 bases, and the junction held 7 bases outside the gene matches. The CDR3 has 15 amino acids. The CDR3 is CASSLTGTGTYEQYF. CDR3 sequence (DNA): TGTGCCAGCAGTCTAACCGGGACAGGGACCTACGAGCAGTACTTC.

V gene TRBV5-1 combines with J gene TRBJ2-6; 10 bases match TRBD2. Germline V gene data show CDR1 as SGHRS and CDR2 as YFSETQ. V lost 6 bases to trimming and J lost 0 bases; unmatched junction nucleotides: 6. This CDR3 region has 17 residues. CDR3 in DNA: TGCGCCAGCATCGTTCCTAGCGGGAGCTCTGGGGCCAACGTCCTGACTTTC. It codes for CASIVPSGSSGANVLTF.

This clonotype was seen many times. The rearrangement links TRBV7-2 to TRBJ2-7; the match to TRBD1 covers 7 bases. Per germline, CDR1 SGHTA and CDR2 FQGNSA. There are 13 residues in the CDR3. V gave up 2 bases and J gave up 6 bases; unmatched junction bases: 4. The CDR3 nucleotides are TGTGCCAGCAGCTTAAACAGGGGCGCCGAGCAGTACTTC. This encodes CASSLNRGAEQYF.

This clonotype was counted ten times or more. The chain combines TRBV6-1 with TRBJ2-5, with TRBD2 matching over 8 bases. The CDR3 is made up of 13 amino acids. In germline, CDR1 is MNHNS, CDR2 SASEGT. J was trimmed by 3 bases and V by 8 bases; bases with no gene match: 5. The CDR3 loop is CASATSGEETQYF. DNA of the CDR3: TGTGCCAGCGCCACTAGCGGAGAAGAGACCCAGTACTTC.

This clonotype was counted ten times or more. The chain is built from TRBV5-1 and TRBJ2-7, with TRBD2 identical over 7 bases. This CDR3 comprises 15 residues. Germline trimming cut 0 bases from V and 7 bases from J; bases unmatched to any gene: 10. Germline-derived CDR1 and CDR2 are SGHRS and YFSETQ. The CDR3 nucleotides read TGCGCCAGCAGCTTGGTAGCCGCGGGAGCCTGGGAGCAGTACTTC. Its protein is CASSLVAAGAWEQYF.

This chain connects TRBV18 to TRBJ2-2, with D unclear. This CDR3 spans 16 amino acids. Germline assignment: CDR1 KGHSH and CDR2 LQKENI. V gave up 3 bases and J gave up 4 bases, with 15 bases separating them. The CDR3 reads CASSPFKRSGTGELFF. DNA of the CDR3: TGTGCCAGCTCACCCTTCAAAAGGTCGGGCACCGGGGAGCTGTTTTTT.

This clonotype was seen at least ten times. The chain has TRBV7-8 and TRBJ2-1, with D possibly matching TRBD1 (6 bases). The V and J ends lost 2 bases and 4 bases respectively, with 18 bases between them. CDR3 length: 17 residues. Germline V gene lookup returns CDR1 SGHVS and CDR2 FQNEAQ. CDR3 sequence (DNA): TGTGCCAGCAGCTTATCGGTAACCGGGACAAAGTACAATGAGCAGTTCTTC. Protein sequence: CASSLSVTGTKYNEQFF.

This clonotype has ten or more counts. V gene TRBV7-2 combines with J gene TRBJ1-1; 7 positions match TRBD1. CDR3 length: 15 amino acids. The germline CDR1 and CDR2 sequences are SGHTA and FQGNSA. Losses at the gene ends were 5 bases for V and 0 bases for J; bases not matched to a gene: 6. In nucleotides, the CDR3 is TGTGCCAGCAGCGCCCCGACAGGGATGAACACTGAAGCTTTCTTT. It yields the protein CASSAPTGMNTEAFF.

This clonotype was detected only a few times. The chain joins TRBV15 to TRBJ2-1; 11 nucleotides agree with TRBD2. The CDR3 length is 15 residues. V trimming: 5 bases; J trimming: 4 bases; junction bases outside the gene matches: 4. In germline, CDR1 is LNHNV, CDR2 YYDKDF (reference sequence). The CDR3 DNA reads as TGTGCCACCAGCCCGGGACTAGCGGAATACAATGAGCAGTTCTTC. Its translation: CATSPGLAEYNEQFF.

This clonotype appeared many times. CDR3 in DNA: TGTGCCAGCTCAGAGGGACAGGGGAGTGAGCAGTTCTTC. This gives the protein CASSEGQGSEQFF. The chain joins TRBV18 to TRBJ2-1, with 10 bases aligning to TRBD1. Germline V gene sequence: CDR1 KGHSH, CDR2 LQKENI. The CDR3 is made up of 13 amino acids. Trimming cost V 5 bases and J 9 bases; bases outside gene matches: 4.

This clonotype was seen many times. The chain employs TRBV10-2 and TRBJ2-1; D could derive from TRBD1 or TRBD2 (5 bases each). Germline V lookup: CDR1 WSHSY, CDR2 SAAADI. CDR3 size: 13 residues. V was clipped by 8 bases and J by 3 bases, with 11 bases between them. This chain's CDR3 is CASRDPSYNEQFF. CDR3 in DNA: TGCGCCAGCCGGGACCCAAGCTACAATGAGCAGTTCTTC.